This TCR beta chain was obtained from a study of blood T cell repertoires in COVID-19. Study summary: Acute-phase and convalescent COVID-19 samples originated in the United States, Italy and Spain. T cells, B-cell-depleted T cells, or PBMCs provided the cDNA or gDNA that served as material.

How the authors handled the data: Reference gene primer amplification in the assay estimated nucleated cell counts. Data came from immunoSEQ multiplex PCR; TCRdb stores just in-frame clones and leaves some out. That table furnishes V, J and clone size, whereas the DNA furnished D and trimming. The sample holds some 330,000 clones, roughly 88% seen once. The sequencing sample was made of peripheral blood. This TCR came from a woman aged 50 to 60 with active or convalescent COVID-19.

CDR3 sequence: CASSYSSTEAFF. CDR3 DNA: TGTGCCAGCAGTTATTCGAGTACTGAAGCTTTCTTT. The V and J genes are TRBV6-2 or TRBV6-3 and TRBJ1-1; D remains unclear. This CDR3 comprises 12 residues. V lost 3 bases and J lost 5, with 7 bases in between. Germline V gene data show CDR1 as MNHEY and CDR2 as SVGEGT.